A selection of T cell receptor beta chains follows, all from one sample in a study of blood T cell repertoires in COVID-19. Libraries were prepared by immunoSEQ multiplex PCR; TCRdb keeps only in-frame clonotypes and omits some of them. The repertoire consists of some 150,000 clones, with roughly 79% occurring once and the leading ten covering 6.5% to 8.5%. Source material: peripheral blood. These receptors were collected from a human donor with acute or convalescent COVID-19. The donor label of this sample is uncertain. Each CDR3 is given with its conserved first and last residue. The D gene is left open where the match is weak. Clone size is given for some rows only: seen once, a few or many times, or a class if the clone is expanded.

j_gene: TRBJ1-1; d_gene: -; v_gene: TRBV11-1; abundance: -; CDR3nt: TGTGCCAGCAGCCTTCTAAACACTGAAGCTTTCTTT; CDR3aa: CASSLLNTEAFF
j_gene: TRBJ1-2; d_gene: TRBD1; v_gene: TRBV19; abundance: -; CDR3nt: TGTGCCAGTAGTCCACAGGGGGCTCTCTATGGCTACACCTTC; CDR3aa: CASSPQGALYGYTF
j_gene: TRBJ1-1; d_gene: -; v_gene: TRBV18; abundance: once; CDR3nt: TGTGCCAGCTCACCATGGGCAGGCATGGGGAACACTGAAGCTTTCTTT; CDR3aa: CASSPWAGMGNTEAFF
j_gene: TRBJ1-1; d_gene: -; v_gene: TRBV7-9; abundance: -; CDR3nt: TGTGCCAGCAGCCTCCTGGCCACTGAAGCTTTCTTT; CDR3aa: CASSLLATEAFF
j_gene: TRBJ1-1; d_gene: -; v_gene: TRBV10-3; abundance: -; CDR3nt: TGTGCCATCAGTGCCGCGGGCACTGAAGCTTTCTTT; CDR3aa: CAISAAGTEAFF
j_gene: TRBJ2-7; d_gene: TRBD1; v_gene: TRBV7-7; abundance: -; CDR3nt: TGTGCTAGCAGCTTCCGACAGGGCAACGAGCAGTACTTC; CDR3aa: CASSFRQGNEQYF
j_gene: TRBJ2-3; d_gene: -; v_gene: TRBV19; abundance: -; CDR3nt: TGTGCCAGTAGACCAAGCGCTGGGAGTACAGATACGCAGTATTTT; CDR3aa: CASRPSAGSTDTQYF
j_gene: TRBJ1-5; d_gene: -; v_gene: TRBV19; abundance: -; CDR3nt: TGTGCCAGTAGTATCGGGGGGGCAGGTCAGCCCCAGCATTTT; CDR3aa: CASSIGGAGQPQHF
j_gene: TRBJ1-1; d_gene: -; v_gene: TRBV18; abundance: -; CDR3nt: TGTGCCAGCTCACCAGATCGGTACGCAACTCCTGAAGCTTTCTTT; CDR3aa: CASSPDRYATPEAFF
j_gene: TRBJ1-5; d_gene: TRBD1; v_gene: TRBV4-2; abundance: -; CDR3nt: TGTGCCAGCAGCCAAGATTTCCGACAGGGTCATCAGCCCCAGCATTTT; CDR3aa: CASSQDFRQGHQPQHF
j_gene: TRBJ2-1; d_gene: -; v_gene: TRBV9; abundance: -; CDR3nt: TGTGCCAGCAGCTTTCGTCCTAGGGGAGGTGAGCAGTTCTTC; CDR3aa: CASSFRPRGGEQFF
j_gene: TRBJ1-2; d_gene: TRBD1; v_gene: TRBV2; abundance: -; CDR3nt: TGTGCCAGCGGAAGACAGGGTCATGGCTACACCTTC; CDR3aa: CASGRQGHGYTF
j_gene: TRBJ1-1; d_gene: -; v_gene: TRBV5-6; abundance: -; CDR3nt: TGTGCCAGCAGCGTCCTCACAGTGAACACTGAAGCTTTCTTT; CDR3aa: CASSVLTVNTEAFF
j_gene: TRBJ1-2; d_gene: TRBD1; v_gene: TRBV4-1; abundance: medium-sized; CDR3nt: TGCGCCAGCAGCCAAGTGACAGGGGAATACTATGGCTACACCTTC; CDR3aa: CASSQVTGEYYGYTF
j_gene: TRBJ1-2; d_gene: TRBD1; v_gene: TRBV11-3; abundance: -; CDR3nt: TGTGCCAGCAGCTTAGTATTATATGGGACAGGGGACTACTCTAACTATGGCTACACCTTC; CDR3aa: CASSLVLYGTGDYSNYGYTF
j_gene: TRBJ1-1; d_gene: TRBD1; v_gene: TRBV24-1; abundance: -; CDR3nt: TGTGCCACCACGGAACAGGGGGGTTCCCAAGCTTTCTTT; CDR3aa: CATTEQGGSQAFF
j_gene: TRBJ2-2; d_gene: -; v_gene: TRBV19; abundance: -; CDR3nt: TGTGCCAGTACAGGGGCCGTCACCGGGGAGCTGTTTTTT; CDR3aa: CASTGAVTGELFF
j_gene: TRBJ1-1; d_gene: -; v_gene: TRBV18; abundance: -; CDR3nt: TGTGCCAGCTCACCAACTTGGGACACGCGAACTTACACTGAAGCTTTCTTT; CDR3aa: CASSPTWDTRTYTEAFF
j_gene: TRBJ2-6; d_gene: TRBD1; v_gene: TRBV24-1; abundance: few; CDR3nt: TGTGCCACCACTCTCGGGGACAGGGGTCGCTCTGGGGCCAACGTCCTGACTTTC; CDR3aa: CATTLGDRGRSGANVLTF
j_gene: TRBJ1-1; d_gene: -; v_gene: TRBV11-2; abundance: -; CDR3nt: TGTGCCAGCAGCTCAGGGCCGGATGTGGGTCGGACTGAAGCTTTCTTT; CDR3aa: CASSSGPDVGRTEAFF
j_gene: TRBJ1-4; d_gene: -; v_gene: TRBV27; abundance: -; CDR3nt: TGTGCCAGCAAACCCGGAAAGGGGGCTAATGAAAAACTGTTTTTT; CDR3aa: CASKPGKGANEKLFF
j_gene: TRBJ2-5; d_gene: -; v_gene: TRBV18; abundance: -; CDR3nt: TGTGCCAGCTCCCAGGGTGGTTTTCCAGAGACCCAGTACTTC; CDR3aa: CASSQGGFPETQYF
j_gene: TRBJ2-6; d_gene: TRBD1; v_gene: TRBV7-3; abundance: -; CDR3nt: TGTGCCAGCAGCTTCGGCCAGGGGGTGTTTGGGGCCAACGTCCTGACTTTC; CDR3aa: CASSFGQGVFGANVLTF
j_gene: TRBJ1-5; d_gene: -; v_gene: TRBV6-1; abundance: -; CDR3nt: TGTGCCAGCAGTGAACAACGGGCCCAGCATTTT; CDR3aa: CASSEQRAQHF
j_gene: TRBJ1-5; d_gene: TRBD1; v_gene: TRBV19; abundance: -; CDR3nt: TGTGCCAGTAGTACCTCTGGACAGGGAGGTCAGCCCCAGCATTTT; CDR3aa: CASSTSGQGGQPQHF